One and the same sample provided the 29 T cell receptor beta chains below, sequenced in a study of beta chain features in type 1 diabetes. Since all of the isolated RNA was reverse transcribed, expressed TCRB transcripts were what got sequenced. Clones were read by immunoSEQ multiplex PCR, and TCRdb kept only the in-frame ones, dropping some. This sample has some 150,000 clones, with about 9.4% found just once. Sequences were obtained from naive CD4+ T cells from blood. These receptors came from a man younger than 35 in good health.

This clone was observed a handful of times. Relative to the germline gene, one junction end is altered; a read error may explain this. The V and J genes are TRBV5-4 and TRBJ2-7; D is undetermined. In germline, CDR1 is SGHNT, CDR2 YYREEE (reference sequence). The CDR3 is 14 residues long. DNA of the CDR3: TGCGCCAGCAGCCAAGAGACTGATCCCTACGAGCAGTACTTC. The encoded protein is CASSQETDPYEQYF.

This clone occurred many times. This chain uses TRBV7-9 with TRBJ2-7; 10 bases are shared with TRBD2. Germline values: CDR1 SEHNR, CDR2 FQNEAQ (reference sequence). V shed 6 bases and J 0 bases; nucleotides not matched to a gene: 5. The CDR3 has 15 residues. Here the CDR3 reads CASRQERGGSYEQYF. Here the CDR3 DNA reads TGTGCCAGCAGACAAGAGCGGGGGGGCTCCTACGAGCAGTACTTC. The full variable domain, completed using reference TRBV7-9 and TRBJ2-7, is DTGVSQNPRHKITKRGQNVTFRCDPISEHNRLYWYRQTLGQGPEFLTYFQNEAQLEKSRLLSDRFSAERPKGSFSTLEIQRTEQGDSAMYLCASRQERGGSYEQYFGPGTRLTVT.

The chain employs TRBV4-1 and TRBJ2-5, with TRBD2 matching 8 bases. The CDR3 contains 16 residues. The trim removed 0 bases at V and 2 bases at J, leaving 5 bases unmatched. Germline V gives CDR1 MGHRA, CDR2 YSYEKL. The CDR3 sequence: CASSQDGTSRQETQYF. CDR3 nucleotide sequence: TGCGCCAGCAGCCAAGACGGGACTAGTAGGCAAGAGACCCAGTACTTC.

The chain uses TRBV5-1 and TRBJ2-2; 9 bases are a match to TRBD2. V dropped 1 base and J dropped 2; count of bases not matched to a gene: 3. Germline CDR1 is SGHRS and CDR2 is YFSETQ. The CDR3 extends over 16 amino acids. Here the CDR3 DNA reads TGCGCCAGCAGCTTGATAGCGGGGGATAACACCGGGGAGCTGTTTTTT. Translated: CASSLIAGDNTGELFF.

There are many counts of this clone. The V gene is TRBV15, the J gene TRBJ2-3; possible D gene TRBD2, 7 bases. Germline V lookup: CDR1 LNHNV, CDR2 YYDKDF (reference sequence). The CDR3 runs to 15 residues. The V end was cut by 4 bases, the J end by 4 bases, with 15 bases between. CDR3 sequence (DNA): TGTGCCACCAGCACCAGTAGGGAGGGGGCAGATACGCAGTATTTT. Its translation is CATSTSREGADTQYF. Full variable domain (remainder filled in from reference TRBV15 and TRBJ2-3): DAMVIQNPRYQVTQFGKPVTLSCSQTLNHNVMYWYQQKSSQAPKLLFHYYDKDFNNEADTPDNFQSRRPNTSFCFLDIRSPGLGDTAMYLCATSTSREGADTQYFGPGTRLTVL.

There are a few counts of this clone. This sequence joins TRBV15 and TRBJ2-3; weak D call: TRBD1 (5 bases). Trimming left V 0 bases short and J 6 bases short, with 13 bases between. This CDR3 contains 15 residues. The germline V gene encodes CDR1 LNHNV and CDR2 YYDKDF (reference sequence). The CDR3 nucleotides are TGTGCCACCAGCAGAGATCGCCAGGGAAACGATACGCAGTATTTT. Its protein is CATSRDRQGNDTQYF.

This chain links TRBV7-3 with TRBJ2-1; 9 bases map to TRBD1. The CDR3 runs 16 residues. The germline V gene has CDR1 SGHTA and CDR2 FQGTGA. The V and J ends lost 4 bases and 5 bases, in that order; junction bases with no gene match: 9. CDR3 in DNA: TGTGCCAGCAGCTGGGAAAACAGGGGGCGGAACAATGAGCAGTTCTTC. Protein product: CASSWENRGRNNEQFF.

This clone was seen a handful of times. This chain connects TRBV5-1 to TRBJ2-1; D is possibly TRBD1 (6 bases). The V and J ends lost 2 bases and 6 bases respectively, with 12 bases between them. This CDR3 region has 14 residues. The germline V gene encodes CDR1 SGHRS and CDR2 YFSETQ. CDR3 bases: TGCGCCAGCAGCTTTCAGGGGACGGGCAATGAGCAGTTCTTC. This codes for CASSFQGTGNEQFF. The full variable domain, completed using reference TRBV5-1 and TRBJ2-1, is KAGVTQTPRYLIKTRGQQVTLSCSPISGHRSVSWYQQTPGQGLQFLFEYFSETQRNKGNFPGRFSGRQFSNSRSEMNVSTLELGDSALYLCASSFQGTGNEQFFGPGTRLTVL.

This clone was seen more than once but under ten times. The rearrangement uses TRBV7-2 and TRBJ2-5, with TRBD1 as a possible D gene (5 bases). The CDR3 loop spans 16 amino acids. Germline CDR1 SGHTA, CDR2 FQGNSA. V lost 3 bases to trimming and J lost 3 bases, with 17 bases between them. The chain's CDR3 is CASSLMGLGAKETQYF. Written as DNA, the CDR3 is TGTGCCAGCAGCTTGATGGGGCTTGGGGCAAAAGAGACCCAGTACTTC.

The CDR3 DNA reads TGTGCCAGCAGCGCGACTAGCGGGGGGGGTCTAGATACGCAGTATTTT. Translated: CASSATSGGGLDTQYF. The chain links TRBV9 to TRBJ2-3, with TRBD2 matching over 14 bases. This CDR3 is built from 16 residues. Trimming removed 3 bases from V and 5 bases from J; junction bases left unmatched: 5. The germline CDR1 and CDR2 sequences are SGDLS and YYNGEE.

This clone was counted many times. The chain carries TRBV30 and TRBJ1-5; 9 bases line up with TRBD1. The CDR3 length is 15 residues. Germline assignment: CDR1 GTSNPN and CDR2 SVGIG (reference sequence). V gave up 4 bases and J gave up 6 bases; unmatched junction bases: 10. The CDR3 coding sequence is TGTGCCTGGAACACACCGGGACAGGGACGTCAGCCCCAGCATTTT. This sequence encodes CAWNTPGQGRQPQHF.

This clone was observed a handful of times. V gene TRBV7-2 combines with J gene TRBJ2-7; no definite D call. Trimming pared 5 bases from V and 3 bases from J, leaving 5 bases between. The CDR3 runs to 11 residues. Germline loops: CDR1 SGHTA, CDR2 FQGNSA. The chain's CDR3 is CASSLNYEQYF. CDR3 DNA: TGTGCCAGCAGCCTTAACTACGAGCAGTACTTC.

The chain combines TRBV7-2 with TRBJ1-1; TRBD1 agrees at 10 bases. The junction had 7 bases not matched to a gene; V was cut back by 4 bases and J by 5 bases. The CDR3 has 15 amino acids. The germline V gene has CDR1 SGHTA and CDR2 FQGNSA. CDR3 in DNA: TGTGCCAGCAGCTCGCGACAGGGGGCGCGTACTGAAGCTTTCTTT. It encodes CASSSRQGARTEAFF.

A remark on this clone: One end of the junction does not line up with germline, which may come from a read error. Other nucleotide sequences in the sample specify the same CDR3. This sequence joins TRBV6-5 and TRBJ1-6; D might be TRBD1 (6 bases). The CDR3 runs 14 residues. Germline V gene lookup returns CDR1 MNHEY and CDR2 SVGAGI. The CDR3 loop reads CASSYSKGDSPLHF. CDR3 nucleotide sequence: TGCGCCAGCAGTTATTCGAAGGGGGATTCACCCCTCCACTTT.

As concerns this clone: One end of the junction does not line up with germline, which may come from a read error. The V call is TRBV7-2, the J call TRBJ2-2; maybe TRBD1 (6 bases). Germline V lookup: CDR1 SGHTA, CDR2 FQGNSA. The CDR3 is 16 amino acids. In DNA form, the CDR3 reads TGTGCCAGCAGCTTAGTTCGGACAGCGAACACCAGGGAGCTGTTTTTT. It is translated as CASSLVRTANTRELFF. Supplemented by reference TRBV7-2 and TRBJ2-2, the full variable domain reads GAGVSQSPSNKVTEKGKDVELRCDPISGHTALYWYRQSLGQGLEFLIYFQGNSAPDKSGLPSDRFSAERTGGSVSTLTIQRTQQEDSAVYLCASSLVRTANTRELFFGEGSRLTVL.

The chain combines TRBV4-3 with TRBJ1-1; D is perhaps TRBD1 (6 bases). There are 13 residues in the CDR3. V lost 6 bases and J 1 base, leaving 9 bases between the germline ends. CDR1 is LGHNA and CDR2 is YSLEER in the germline V gene. DNA for the CDR3: TGCGCCAGCAGGGGGACACCGAACACTGAAGCTTTCTTT. Residues: CASRGTPNTEAFF.

V gene TRBV2 combines with J gene TRBJ2-7; maybe TRBD1 (5 bases). CDR3 length equals 11 residues. Germline values: CDR1 SNHLY, CDR2 FYNNEI. V was trimmed by 4 bases and J by 5 bases, leaving 6 bases between them. Here the CDR3 reads CASSVGDEQYF. In DNA form, the CDR3 reads TGTGCCAGCAGTGTAGGGGACGAGCAGTACTTC.

This chain links TRBV14 with TRBJ1-6; maybe TRBD1 (5 bases). V lost 2 bases and J lost 6, with 11 bases in between. The length of the CDR3 is 15 residues. From germline, CDR1 is SGHDN and CDR2 FVKESK. The CDR3: CASSQRWTTNSPLHF. In nucleotides, the CDR3 is TGTGCCAGCAGCCAACGGTGGACAACTAATTCACCCCTCCACTTT.

J is TRBJ2-3 and V is TRBV19, with D tentatively TRBD2 (6 bases). V was pared by 7 bases and J by 2 bases, with 16 bases between. Germline loops: CDR1 LNHDA, CDR2 SQIVND (reference sequence). The CDR3 consists of 15 residues. The CDR3 loop is CASTGTPLTTDTQYF. The CDR3 DNA sequence: TGTGCCAGTACGGGGACTCCCCTCACCACAGATACGCAGTATTTT.

The rearrangement uses TRBV5-1 and TRBJ2-1; possibly TRBD1 for D (6 bases). This CDR3 spans 15 amino acids. Germline CDR1 is SGHRS and CDR2 is YFSETQ. V shed 4 bases and J shed 0 bases, with 11 bases lying between them. CDR3 residues: CASSINRVSYNEQFF. CDR3 sequence (DNA): TGCGCCAGCAGCATCAACAGGGTCTCCTACAATGAGCAGTTCTTC. Full variable domain (remainder filled in from reference TRBV5-1 and TRBJ2-1): KAGVTQTPRYLIKTRGQQVTLSCSPISGHRSVSWYQQTPGQGLQFLFEYFSETQRNKGNFPGRFSGRQFSNSRSEMNVSTLELGDSALYLCASSINRVSYNEQFFGPGTRLTVL.

The chain uses TRBV4-2 and TRBJ2-5; weak D call: TRBD2 (6 bases). The tail of the sequence fits TRBJ2-7 better, so the J call may be wrong. The CDR3 is 14 residues long. Germline CDR1 LGHNA, CDR2 YNFKEQ. DNA for the CDR3: TGTGCCAGCAGCCAAGAACGGGGGACCTACGAGCAGTACTTC. Amino acid sequence: CASSQERGTYEQYF.

This clone turned up a few times. This chain uses TRBV5-4 with TRBJ2-1; D perhaps matches TRBD2 (6 bases). The germline V gene encodes CDR1 SGHNT and CDR2 YYREEE (reference sequence). Deletions cut 4 bases from V and 9 bases from J, with 20 bases between. CDR3 length: 15 residues. CDR3 region: CASSLASEGGGEQFF. The CDR3 bases are TGTGCCAGCAGCCTAGCTTCTGAGGGAGGCGGTGAGCAGTTCTTC.

V is TRBV29-1 and J is TRBJ2-1; 7 bases match TRBD1. The CDR3 length is 12 residues. Germline V gene sequence: CDR1 SQVTM, CDR2 ANQGSEA. V was clipped by 4 bases and J by 4 bases; unmatched bases: 1. The CDR3 protein is CSVGGQYNEQFF. CDR3 nucleotide sequence: TGCAGCGTTGGGGGACAGTACAATGAGCAGTTCTTC.

This sequence joins TRBV11-2 and TRBJ2-5; 9 bases are a match to TRBD1. Germline V gene data show CDR1 as SGHAT and CDR2 as FQNNGV. The J segment lost 6 bases and the V segment lost 0 bases, leaving 8 bases of the junction unmatched. The CDR3 spans 16 residues. For the CDR3, the DNA is TGTGCCAGCAGCTTAGATTCCGGGACAGGGTTACAGACCCAGTACTTC. Its translation: CASSLDSGTGLQTQYF.

The chain links TRBV4-1 to TRBJ1-5; D remains unclear. Germline assignment: CDR1 MGHRA and CDR2 YSYEKL. This CDR3 has 14 residues. With 2 bases removed from V and 9 bases from J, the gap between germline ends came to 14 bases. Written as DNA, the CDR3 is TGCGCCAGCAGCCAATCGCCGGAAACGGGGCCCCAGCATTTT. Translated: CASSQSPETGPQHF.

The chain employs TRBV4-3 and TRBJ1-6; D perhaps matches TRBD1 (5 bases). Germline loops: CDR1 LGHNA, CDR2 YSLEER. Between the trimmed V and J ends, which lost 0 bases and 6 bases, there was a span of 12 bases. This CDR3 contains 16 residues. DNA of the CDR3: TGCGCCAGCAGCCAAGAACTCGCAGGGTTTAATTCACCCCTCCACTTT. Protein: CASSQELAGFNSPLHF.

This clone has at least ten counts. V is TRBV7-6 and J is TRBJ2-3; D is unresolved. Deletions cut 1 base from V and 1 base from J, with 3 bases between. This CDR3 has 13 residues. Germline V gene data show CDR1 as SGHVS and CDR2 as FNYEAQ. CDR3 DNA: TGTGCCAGCAGCTTAGGGCGCACAGATACGCAGTATTTT. Translation: CASSLGRTDTQYF.

In this sample, this clone turned up a few times. The rearrangement joins TRBV10-3 to TRBJ1-5; the D gene is possibly TRBD1 (5 bases). Germline V lookup: CDR1 ENHRY, CDR2 SYGVKD. V was shortened by 4 bases and J by 5 bases, with 9 bases between the two germline ends. This CDR3 contains 13 residues. The CDR3 loop reads CAISVTGHQPQHF. Written as DNA, the CDR3 is TGTGCCATCAGTGTTACAGGCCATCAGCCCCAGCATTTT.

Ten or more counts support this clone. The CDR3 DNA follows: TGTGCCAGCACGACGGGGGGACAGGGGGCAGATACGCAGTATTTT. Its translation: CASTTGGQGADTQYF. The chain is built from TRBV28 and TRBJ2-3; 11 positions match TRBD1. The CDR3 spans 15 residues. V lost 7 bases, J lost 4 bases, and 7 bases stayed unmatched. CDR1 MDHEN and CDR2 SYDVKM come from the germline V gene. The whole variable domain, remainder taken from reference TRBV28 and TRBJ2-3, is DVKVTQSSRYLVKRTGEKVFLECVQDMDHENMFWYRQDPGLGLRLIYFSYDVKMKEKGDIPEGYSVSREKKERFSLILESASTNQTSMYLCASTTGGQGADTQYFGPGTRLTVL.